This T cell receptor beta chain was sequenced for a study of CD8+ T cells in alopecia areata. As to this clone: Its matching antigen is unknown.

The V gene's germline CDR1 is SEHNR and CDR2 FQNEAQ (reference sequence). The CDR3 has 15 residues. Trimming removed 1 base at V and 3 bases at J, with 10 bases between. Broader study findings: There were also resident alphabeta T cells of normal skin sequenced in scalp samples.

The sample's treatment: oral pan-JAK inhibitor, 5-10 mg twice daily. Alopecia areata patients provided lesional scalp punch biopsies and peripheral blood, both collected for the study. Sequencing relied on a cDNA template that was reverse transcribed from extracted RNA. Clones were read by immunoSEQ multiplex PCR, and TCRdb kept only the in-frame ones, dropping some. This sample carries about 180,000 clones, 51% of them seen once, and the ten largest clones take about a tenth. The sequenced sample was CD8+ T cells sorted from blood, obtained at week 52, from a patient treated with tofacitinib. The sequence was collected from a human donor with alopecia areata. V gene TRBV7-9 combines with J gene TRBJ2-1; possibly TRBD1 for D (6 bases). The CDR3 DNA reads TGTGCCAGCAGCTTAGAGATAGGGGGCTACAATGAGCAGTTCTTC. It codes for CASSLEIGGYNEQFF.